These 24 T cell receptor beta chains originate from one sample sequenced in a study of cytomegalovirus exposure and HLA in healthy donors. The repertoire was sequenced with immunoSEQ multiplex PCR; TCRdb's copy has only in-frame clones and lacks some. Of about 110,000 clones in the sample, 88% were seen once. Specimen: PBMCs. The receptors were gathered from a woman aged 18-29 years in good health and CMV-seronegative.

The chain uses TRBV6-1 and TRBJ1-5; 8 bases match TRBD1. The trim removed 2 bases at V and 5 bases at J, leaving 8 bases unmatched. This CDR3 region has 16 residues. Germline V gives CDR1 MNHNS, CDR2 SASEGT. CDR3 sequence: CASSESTGGAYQPQHF. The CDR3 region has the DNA TGTGCCAGCAGTGAAAGCACAGGGGGAGCTTATCAGCCCCAGCATTTT.

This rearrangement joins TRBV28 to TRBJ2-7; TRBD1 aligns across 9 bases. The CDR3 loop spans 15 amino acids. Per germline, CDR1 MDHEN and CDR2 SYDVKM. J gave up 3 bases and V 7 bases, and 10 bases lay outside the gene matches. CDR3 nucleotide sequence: TGTGCCAGCAATAAAAGACAGGGGGGTGGCTACGAGCAGTACTTC. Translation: CASNKRQGGGYEQYF.

CDR3 in DNA: TGTGCCTGGAAGAAGCGTAACCTCTCTGGGGCCAACGTCCTGACTTTC. It is translated as CAWKKRNLSGANVLTF. This chain connects TRBV30 to TRBJ2-6; D call uncertain. The ends were cut back, 4 bases at V and 0 bases at J, with 13 bases in the middle. This CDR3 region has 16 residues. CDR1 is GTSNPN, CDR2 SVGIG, per germline (reference sequence).

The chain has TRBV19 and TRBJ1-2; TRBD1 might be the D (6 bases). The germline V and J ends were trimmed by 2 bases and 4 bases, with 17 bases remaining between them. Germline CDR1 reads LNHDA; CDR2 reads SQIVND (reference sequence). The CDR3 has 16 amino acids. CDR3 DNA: TGTGCCAGTAGTATATACAGGGCACTATCCATCTATGGCTACACCTTC. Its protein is CASSIYRALSIYGYTF. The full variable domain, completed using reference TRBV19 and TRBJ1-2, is DGGITQSPKYLFRKEGQNVTLSCEQNLNHDAMYWYRQDPGQGLRLIYYSQIVNDFQKGDIAEGYSVSREKKESFPLTVTSAQKNPTAFYLCASSIYRALSIYGYTFGSGTRLTVV.

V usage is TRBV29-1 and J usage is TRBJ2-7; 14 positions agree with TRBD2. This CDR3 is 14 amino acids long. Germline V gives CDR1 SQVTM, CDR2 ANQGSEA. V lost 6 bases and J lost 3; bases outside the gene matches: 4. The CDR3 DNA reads TGCAGCGTGGCGGGACTAGCGGGAGACTACGAGCAGTACTTC. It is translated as CSVAGLAGDYEQYF.

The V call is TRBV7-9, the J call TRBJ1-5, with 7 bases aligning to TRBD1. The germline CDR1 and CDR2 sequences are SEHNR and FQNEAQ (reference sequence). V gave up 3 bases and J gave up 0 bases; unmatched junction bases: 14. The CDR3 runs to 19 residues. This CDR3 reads CASSLMTGMGRYSNQPQHF. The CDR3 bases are TGTGCCAGCAGCTTGATGACAGGGATGGGCCGATATAGCAATCAGCCCCAGCATTTT.

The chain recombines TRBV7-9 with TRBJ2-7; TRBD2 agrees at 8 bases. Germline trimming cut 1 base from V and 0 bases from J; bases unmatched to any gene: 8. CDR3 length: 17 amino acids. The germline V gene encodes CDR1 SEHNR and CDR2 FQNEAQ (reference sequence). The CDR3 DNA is TGTGCCAGCAGCTTAGACATTGGCGGGGGGTACTCCTACGAGCAGTACTTC. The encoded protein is CASSLDIGGGYSYEQYF. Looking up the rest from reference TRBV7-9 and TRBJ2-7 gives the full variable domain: DTGVSQNPRHKITKRGQNVTFRCDPISEHNRLYWYRQTLGQGPEFLTYFQNEAQLEKSRLLSDRFSAERPKGSFSTLEIQRTEQGDSAMYLCASSLDIGGGYSYEQYFGPGTRLTVT.

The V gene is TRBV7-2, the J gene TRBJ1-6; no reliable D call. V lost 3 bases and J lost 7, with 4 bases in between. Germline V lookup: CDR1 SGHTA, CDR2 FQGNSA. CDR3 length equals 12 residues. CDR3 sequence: CASSLQNSPLHF. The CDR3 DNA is TGTGCCAGCAGCTTGCAGAATTCACCCCTCCACTTT.

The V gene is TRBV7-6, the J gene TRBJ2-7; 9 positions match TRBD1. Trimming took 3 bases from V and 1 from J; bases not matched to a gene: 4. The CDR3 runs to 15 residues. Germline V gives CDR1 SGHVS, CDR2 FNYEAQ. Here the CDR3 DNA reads TGTGCCAGCAGCTTGGACAGGGGAACTTCCTACGAGCAGTACTTC. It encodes CASSLDRGTSYEQYF.

The CDR3 DNA reads as TGTGCCAGCAGCTCTAACTACGAGCAGTACTTC. Translated: CASSSNYEQYF. The chain couples TRBV5-4 to TRBJ2-7; no clear D gene. CDR1 SGHNT and CDR2 YYREEE come from the germline V gene (reference sequence). This CDR3 is built from 11 residues. V lost 3 bases and J lost 3, with 4 bases in between.

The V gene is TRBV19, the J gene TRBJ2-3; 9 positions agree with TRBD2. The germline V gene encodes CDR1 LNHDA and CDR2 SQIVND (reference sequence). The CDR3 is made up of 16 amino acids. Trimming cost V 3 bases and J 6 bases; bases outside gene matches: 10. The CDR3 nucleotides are TGTGCCAGTAGTATCGCCGTAGCGGGGGCCTCGGATACGCAGTATTTT. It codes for CASSIAVAGASDTQYF.

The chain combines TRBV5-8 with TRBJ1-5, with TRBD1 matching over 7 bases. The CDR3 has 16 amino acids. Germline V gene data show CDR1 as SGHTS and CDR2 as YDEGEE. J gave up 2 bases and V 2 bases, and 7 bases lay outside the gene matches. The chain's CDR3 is CASSFYFGTGNQPQHF. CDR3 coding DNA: TGTGCCAGCAGCTTTTACTTTGGGACAGGCAATCAGCCCCAGCATTTT.

CDR3 sequence (DNA): TGTGCCAGTAGTATCAGTGGGGGCTTCACTGAAGCTTTCTTT. Translating it yields CASSISGGFTEAFF. This rearrangement joins TRBV19 to TRBJ1-1; maybe TRBD1 (6 bases). Deletions cut 3 bases from V and 4 bases from J, with 12 bases between. Germline V lookup: CDR1 LNHDA, CDR2 SQIVND (reference sequence). The CDR3 extends over 14 amino acids.

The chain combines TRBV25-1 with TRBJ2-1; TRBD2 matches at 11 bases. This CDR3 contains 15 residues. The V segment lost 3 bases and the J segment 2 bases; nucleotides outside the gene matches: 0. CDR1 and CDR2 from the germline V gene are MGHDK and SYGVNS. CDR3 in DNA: TGTGCCAGCAGTGATAGCGGGGGGGCCTACAATGAGCAGTTCTTC. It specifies CASSDSGGAYNEQFF.

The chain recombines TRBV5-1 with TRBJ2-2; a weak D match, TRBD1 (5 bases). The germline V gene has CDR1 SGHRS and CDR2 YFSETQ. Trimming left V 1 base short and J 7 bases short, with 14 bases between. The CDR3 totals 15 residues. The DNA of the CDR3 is TGCGCCAGCAGCTTGAGGGGCCCAAGGGACGGGGAGCTGTTTTTT. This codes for CASSLRGPRDGELFF.

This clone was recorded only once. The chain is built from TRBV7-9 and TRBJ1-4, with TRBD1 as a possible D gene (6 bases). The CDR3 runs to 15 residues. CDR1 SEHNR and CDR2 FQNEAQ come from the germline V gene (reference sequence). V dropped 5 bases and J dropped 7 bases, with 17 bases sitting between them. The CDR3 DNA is TGTGCCAGCAGCCAACAGGACGCCAGGGGTGAAAAACTGTTTTTT. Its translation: CASSQQDARGEKLFF.

CDR3 protein: CASSRLAVRNEQFF. In DNA form, the CDR3 reads TGTGCCAGCAGCCGACTAGCGGTCAGGAATGAGCAGTTCTTC. The chain uses TRBV7-8 and TRBJ2-1; 9 positions match TRBD2. In germline, CDR1 is SGHVS, CDR2 FQNEAQ. After removal of 5 bases from V and 7 bases from J, the junction contained 6 bases not matched to a gene. This CDR3 is 14 amino acids long.

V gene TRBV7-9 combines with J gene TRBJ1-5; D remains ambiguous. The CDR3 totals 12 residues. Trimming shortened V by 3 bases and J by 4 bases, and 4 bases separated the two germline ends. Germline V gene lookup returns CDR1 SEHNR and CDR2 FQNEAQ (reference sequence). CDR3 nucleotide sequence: TGTGCCAGCAGCTTCCTAAATCAGCCCCAGCATTTT. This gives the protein CASSFLNQPQHF.

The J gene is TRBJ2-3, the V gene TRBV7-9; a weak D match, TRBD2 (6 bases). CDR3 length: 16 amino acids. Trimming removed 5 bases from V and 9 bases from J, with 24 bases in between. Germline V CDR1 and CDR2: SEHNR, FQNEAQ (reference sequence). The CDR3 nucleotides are TGTGCCAGCAGCCCCTACTTTAGCGGTCCCACGGGGACGCAGTATTTT. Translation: CASSPYFSGPTGTQYF.

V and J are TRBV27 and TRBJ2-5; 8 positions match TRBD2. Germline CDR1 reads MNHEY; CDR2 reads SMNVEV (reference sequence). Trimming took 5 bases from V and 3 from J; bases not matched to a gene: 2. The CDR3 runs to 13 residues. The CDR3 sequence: CASSTRGEETQYF. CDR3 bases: TGTGCCAGCAGTACGCGGGGGGAAGAGACCCAGTACTTC.

The DNA of the CDR3 is TGTGCCAGCAGTCTATGGGACAGGCGGGACGAGCAGTACTTC. Protein product: CASSLWDRRDEQYF. The rearrangement joins TRBV27 to TRBJ2-7; 8 nucleotides match TRBD1. V trimming: 5 bases; J trimming: 5 bases; junction bases outside the gene matches: 8. Germline loops: CDR1 MNHEY, CDR2 SMNVEV (reference sequence). The CDR3 has 14 amino acids.

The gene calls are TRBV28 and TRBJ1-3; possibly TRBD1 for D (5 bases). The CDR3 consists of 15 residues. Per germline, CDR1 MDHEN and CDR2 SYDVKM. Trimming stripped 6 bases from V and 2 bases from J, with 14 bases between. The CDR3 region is CASSRPGGAGNTIYF. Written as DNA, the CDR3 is TGTGCCAGCAGCCGCCCCGGGGGAGCTGGAAACACCATATATTTT.

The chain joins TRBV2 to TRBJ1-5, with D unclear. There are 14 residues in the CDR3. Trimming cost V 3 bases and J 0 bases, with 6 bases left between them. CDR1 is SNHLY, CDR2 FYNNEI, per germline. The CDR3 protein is CASSEYNSNQPQHF. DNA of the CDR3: TGTGCCAGCAGTGAGTATAATAGCAATCAGCCCCAGCATTTT.

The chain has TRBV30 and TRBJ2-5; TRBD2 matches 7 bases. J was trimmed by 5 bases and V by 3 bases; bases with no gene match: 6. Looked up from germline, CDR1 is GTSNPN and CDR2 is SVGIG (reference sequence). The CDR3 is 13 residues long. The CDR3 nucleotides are TGTGCCTGGAGATATGCGGGAGAGGAGACCCAGTACTTC. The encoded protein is CAWRYAGEETQYF.